One sample yielded the 21 T cell receptor beta chains listed below, sequenced in a study of regulatory T cells in long-lasting Graves disease (dated by TCRdb to the early 2020s). To prepare the library, multiplex PCR was applied. Sequencing used an Illumina HiSeq 4000. To build TCR beta libraries, CDR3 regions were amplified by Arm-PCR using iRepertoire HTBI primers. TCRdb reran the public reads through fastp at Q25 and MiXCR, keeping productive beta chains. Duplicate CDR3 protein sequences are folded into a single record with the most common DNA and genes. This sample has 650,000 to 850,000 distinct CDR3 sequences in its table, and about 32% of those were observed once. The ten largest account for around 42% of the sample. Explained via the paper, the time point label denotes: persistent/refractory GD, antithyroid drugs over 5 years with positive TRAb. For both TCR sequencing and RNA sequencing, RNA was extracted from PBMCs using TRIzol.

Sample: peripheral blood mononuclear cells (PBMCs), taken when the disease was refractory, from a patient treated with antithyroid drugs. The source of these receptors is a female donor with Graves disease.

This clonotype came up a few times. This chain connects TRBV30 to TRBJ1-5; D uncertain. CDR1 GTSNPN and CDR2 SVGIG come from the germline V gene (reference sequence). Trimming removed 1 base from V and 5 bases from J, with 12 bases in between. This CDR3 is built from 14 residues. The CDR3 is CAWSGTSVDQPQHF. The CDR3 coding sequence is TGTGCCTGGAGTGGGACCTCAGTGGATCAGCCCCAGCATTTT.

The CDR3 here is CASRIDRVYSPLHF. The CDR3 DNA follows: TGTGCCAGCCGCATAGACAGGGTCTATTCACCCCTCCACTTT. This chain uses TRBV6-1 with TRBJ1-6, with 7 bases aligning to TRBD1. This CDR3 has 14 residues. Germline V gene lookup returns CDR1 MNHNS and CDR2 SASEGT. V was clipped by 8 bases and J by 8 bases; unmatched bases: 9.

This clonotype has just a few counts. The J gene is TRBJ2-7, the V gene TRBV12-3 or TRBV12-4, with TRBD1 identical over 7 bases. This CDR3 spans 13 amino acids. V shed 9 bases, J shed 2 bases, and the junction held 7 bases outside the gene matches. CDR3 sequence reads: CASVLQGTYEQYF. In nucleotides, the CDR3 is TGTGCCAGTGTTCTACAGGGGACCTACGAGCAGTACTTC.

The chain joins TRBV6-2 or TRBV6-3 to TRBJ1-1; a weak D match, TRBD1 (5 bases). This CDR3 region has 12 residues. Trimming pared 10 bases from V and 10 bases from J, leaving 19 bases between. CDR1 is MNHEY, CDR2 SVGEGT, per germline. The CDR3 spells CAIVLTAVRAFF. The CDR3 nucleotides read TGTGCCATCGTGTTGACAGCAGTCCGAGCTTTCTTT.

The chain uses TRBV28 and TRBJ1-5, with 7 positions matching TRBD1. V was clipped by 5 bases and J by 7 bases; unmatched bases: 5. This CDR3 contains 13 residues. Germline CDR1 is MDHEN and CDR2 is SYDVKM. Here the CDR3 DNA reads TGTGCCAGCAGTATCCTACAGGGGCAGCCCCAGCATTTT. This gives the protein CASSILQGQPQHF.

This clonotype was seen once. V is TRBV11-2 and J is TRBJ1-2; D gene ambiguous. The CDR3 totals 14 residues. V lost 4 bases and J lost 5, with 14 bases in between. Germline V CDR1 and CDR2: SGHAT, FQNNGV. The chain's CDR3 is CASSWRRTDYGYTF. CDR3 in DNA: TGTGCCAGCAGCTGGCGTCGGACGGATTATGGCTACACCTTC.

CDR3 in DNA: TGTGCCAGCAGTCTAGGACAGGGGGTGTACACTGAAGCTTTCTTT. Protein product: CASSLGQGVYTEAFF. V and J are TRBV12-3 or TRBV12-4 and TRBJ1-1; 10 bases line up with TRBD1. The CDR3 loop spans 15 amino acids. Germline trimming cut 5 bases from V and 3 bases from J; bases unmatched to any gene: 6.

This clonotype was observed a few times. The chain has TRBV3-1 and TRBJ1-4; D is unclear. The CDR3 covers 16 residues. Trimming removed 1 base from V and 1 base from J, with 10 bases in between. Germline V CDR1 and CDR2: LGHDT, YNNKEL (reference sequence). The chain's CDR3 is CASSQGRVGTNEKLFF. CDR3 bases: TGTGCCAGCAGCCAAGGGAGGGTTGGAACTAATGAAAAACTGTTTTTT.

This chain links TRBV20-1 with TRBJ2-3, with TRBD2 matching over 13 bases. J lost 4 bases, V lost 2 bases, and 6 bases had no gene match. Germline-derived CDR1 and CDR2 are DFQATT and SNEGSKA (reference sequence). The CDR3 runs 16 residues. CDR3 region: CSARPGLAGDSDTQYF. In DNA form, the CDR3 reads TGCAGTGCTAGACCAGGACTAGCGGGAGATTCAGATACGCAGTATTTT.

The chain links TRBV6-5 to TRBJ2-7; no definite D call. Trimming stripped 0 bases from V and 3 bases from J, with 9 bases between. Germline V gene lookup returns CDR1 MNHEY and CDR2 SVGAGI. This CDR3 has 14 residues. CDR3 in DNA: TGTGCCAGCAGTTACTCGGGCGTTATCTACGAGCAGTACTTC. This translates into CASSYSGVIYEQYF.

The chain is built from TRBV6-2 or TRBV6-3 and TRBJ2-3; D gene ambiguous. The CDR3 is made up of 13 amino acids. Trimming took 8 bases from V and 3 from J, leaving 12 bases between them. Germline CDR1 and CDR2: MNHEY and SVGEGT. CDR3 residues: CASARLVTDTQYF. CDR3 DNA sequence: TGTGCCAGCGCCCGGTTAGTGACAGATACGCAGTATTTT.

The J gene is TRBJ2-5, the V gene TRBV10-3; 11 bases fit TRBD2. With 0 bases clipped from V and 4 bases from J, the junction kept 10 bases outside the gene matches. Germline loops: CDR1 ENHRY, CDR2 SYGVKD. CDR3 length: 18 amino acids. CDR3 DNA sequence: TGTGCCATCAGTGAGTCGTTACTAGCGGGAGACGATCGAGAGACCCAGTACTTC. This encodes CAISESLLAGDDRETQYF.

CDR3 loop: CASFGVLTEAFF. CDR3 coding DNA: TGTGCCAGCTTTGGGGTGTTGACTGAAGCTTTCTTT. The rearrangement joins TRBV7-9 to TRBJ1-1, with D uncertain. The CDR3 is 12 amino acids. Germline values: CDR1 SEHNR, CDR2 FQNEAQ (reference sequence). Trimming pared 8 bases from V and 5 bases from J, leaving 12 bases between.

This clonotype has at least ten counts. The chain carries TRBV12-3 or TRBV12-4 and TRBJ1-1, with 7 positions matching TRBD1. V lost 11 bases, J lost 0 bases, and 3 bases stayed unmatched. The CDR3 consists of 12 residues. Here the CDR3 reads CALQGMNTEAFF. The CDR3 DNA sequence: TGTGCCCTACAGGGGATGAACACTGAAGCTTTCTTT.

This clonotype was recorded at least ten times. The rearrangement joins TRBV7-6 to TRBJ2-5, with a tentative D call TRBD1 (6 bases). This CDR3 has 15 amino acids. Trimming took 0 bases from V and 5 from J, leaving 13 bases between them. CDR1 is SGHVS, CDR2 FNYEAQ, per germline. CDR3 bases: TGTGCCAGCAGCTTAGCGAACAGGGTCATGGAGACCCAGTACTTC. It specifies CASSLANRVMETQYF.

This clonotype was seen at least ten times. The V call is TRBV18, the J call TRBJ2-5; D is unclear. Germline CDR1 KGHSH, CDR2 LQKENI. Trimming left V 2 bases short and J 1 base short, with 8 bases between. This CDR3 spans 14 amino acids. The CDR3, as DNA: TGTGCCAGCTCACCAAGTACGAGCCAAGAGACCCAGTACTTC. This gives the protein CASSPSTSQETQYF.

This clonotype was counted only a few times. This rearrangement joins TRBV30 to TRBJ1-1; unclear D gene. Trimming removed 0 bases at V and 1 base at J, with 6 bases between. Per the germline V gene, CDR1 is GTSNPN and CDR2 is SVGIG (reference sequence). This CDR3 comprises 13 residues. CDR3 nucleotides: TGTGCCTGGAGTGTAAGAAGGAACACTGAAGCTTTCTTT. Translating it yields CAWSVRRNTEAFF.

This clonotype was recorded a few times. The chain couples TRBV3-1 to TRBJ1-1; D is uncertain. The V end was cut by 2 bases, the J end by 0 bases, with 10 bases between. The CDR3 spans 15 residues. Germline values: CDR1 LGHDT, CDR2 YNNKEL (reference sequence). CDR3 bases: TGTGCCAGCAGCCAAACCGGCAGAATGAACACTGAAGCTTTCTTT. This codes for CASSQTGRMNTEAFF.

The rearrangement uses TRBV28 and TRBJ1-5; the D is unclear. Trimming removed 5 bases from V and 9 bases from J, with 14 bases in between. Germline CDR1 MDHEN, CDR2 SYDVKM. The CDR3 has 13 residues. For the CDR3, the DNA is TGTGCCAGCAGTCACGGGGAGGGTCGGCCCCAGCATTTT. It is translated as CASSHGEGRPQHF.

Concerning this clonotype itself: A read error is possible here, since a much larger clone lies one base away. The V gene is TRBV12-3 or TRBV12-4, the J gene TRBJ2-7; 7 positions agree with TRBD1. This CDR3 region has 14 residues. The J segment lost 6 bases and the V segment lost 3 bases, leaving 8 bases of the junction unmatched. CDR3 residues: CASSFGDRAFEQYF. The CDR3 nucleotides read TGTGCCAGCAGTTTTGGAGACAGGGCATTCGAGCAGTACTTC.

V is TRBV20-1 and J is TRBJ1-5; TRBD1 matches at 9 bases. CDR3 length: 18 amino acids. Trimming took 5 bases from V and 1 from J; bases not matched to a gene: 15. Germline values: CDR1 DFQATT, CDR2 SNEGSKA (reference sequence). The DNA of the CDR3 is TGCAGTGCTTACCTTAGAGGACAGGGGTTATCGAGCAATCAGCCCCAGCATTTT. Translation gives CSAYLRGQGLSSNQPQHF.